This T cell receptor (beta chain) was sequenced for a study of blood T cell repertoires in COVID-19. Original data processing: Nucleated cell counts were estimated from reference gene primer amplification. The method was immunoSEQ multiplex PCR; TCRdb's version includes in-frame clones alone and lacks a portion of them. V and J calls and clone size are given by that table; D and trimming were obtained from the DNA. Of 60,000 to 65,000 clones in the sample, 65% to 90% were seen once. The sequencing input was peripheral blood. The source of this sequence is a woman in her sixties or seventies with acute or convalescent COVID-19.

CDR3 DNA sequence: TGTGCCAGCTCACCAAGACGCGGGGGGACAGATACGCAGTATTTT. Amino acid sequence: CASSPRRGGTDTQYF. The chain links TRBV18 to TRBJ2-3; 8 bases are a match to TRBD2. This CDR3 is built from 15 residues. V shed 2 bases, J shed 3 bases, and the junction held 4 bases outside the gene matches. The germline V gene encodes CDR1 KGHSH and CDR2 LQKENI. Supplemented by reference TRBV18 and TRBJ2-3, the full variable domain reads NAGVMQNPRHLVRRRGQEARLRCSPMKGHSHVYWYRQLPEEGLKFMVYLQKENIIDESGMPKERFSAEFPKEGPSILRIQQVVRGDSAAYFCASSPRRGGTDTQYFGPGTRLTVL.